This paragraph covers one TCR beta chain sequence. Authors' data handling: Estimation of nucleated cell counts relied on the amplification of reference gene primers. Here immunoSEQ multiplex PCR was the method, and the copy in TCRdb shows in-frame clones only, minus some. V and J calls and clone size are copied from that table; D and trimming were computed from the DNA. The sample has approximately 68,000 clones; about four fifths are singletons. The data were obtained in a study of blood T cell repertoires in COVID-19. The wider study: The study drew acute and convalescent COVID-19 samples from the United States, Italy and Spain. PBMCs, B-cell-depleted T cells, or T cells provided the cDNA or gDNA that made up the material.

The CDR3 is made up of 13 amino acids. Germline V CDR1 and CDR2: LNHDA, SQIVND (reference sequence). The germline V and J ends were trimmed by 5 bases and 0 bases, with 8 bases remaining between them. This receptor was identified in a human donor in a cohort sampled during active COVID-19. The source material was peripheral blood. The chain combines TRBV19 with TRBJ2-7; D remains ambiguous. DNA of the CDR3: TGTGCCAGTAGTCCCGCGAGCTCCTACGAGCAGTACTTC. Its protein product is CASSPASSYEQYF. The entire variable domain, with the rest obtained from reference TRBV19 and TRBJ2-7, is as follows: DGGITQSPKYLFRKEGQNVTLSCEQNLNHDAMYWYRQDPGQGLRLIYYSQIVNDFQKGDIAEGYSVSREKKESFPLTVTSAQKNPTAFYLCASSPASSYEQYFGPGTRLTVT.